This T cell receptor beta chain derives from a study of blood T cell repertoires in COVID-19. Study context: Nucleic acid was either cDNA or gDNA, and it came from T cells, B-cell-depleted T cells, or PBMCs.

V was clipped by 4 bases and J by 2 bases; unmatched bases: 13. This CDR3 spans 19 amino acids. The V gene's germline CDR1 is SEHNR and CDR2 FQNEAQ (reference sequence). Using immunoSEQ multiplex PCR, the repertoire was profiled, and TCRdb retains in-frame clones only, with some absent. The sample holds fewer than 70,000 clones, 84% seen once. The V and J genes are TRBV7-9 and TRBJ2-3; 12 bases fit TRBD2. The sequenced material came from peripheral blood. The TCR originated in a man over 45 with active COVID-19. CDR3 protein: CASSSGVLASGRDTDTQYF. In nucleotides, the CDR3 is TGTGCCAGCAGCTCAGGGGTTTTGGCTAGCGGGAGGGACACAGATACGCAGTATTTT.